This T cell receptor (beta chain) appears in the sequencing data of a study of cytomegalovirus exposure and HLA in healthy donors. Study observations and caveats: According to reports, the classifier identified cytomegalovirus status with high specificity and sensitivity.

Both 60 Vbeta primers and 13 Jbeta primers went into the PCR. In the original processing: Roughly 11 million shared chains were among about 80 million unique TCR beta chains counted in a later analysis. Assay used: immunoSEQ multiplex PCR; TCRdb lists only in-frame clones, some missing. Clonal size and the V and J genes are those of that table, whereas D and trimming came from the DNA. The sample consists of about 84,000 clones, around 80% of them appearing once. This CDR3 has 14 residues. V lost 6 bases to trimming and J lost 2 bases, with 14 bases between them. Germline loops: CDR1 MNHNS, CDR2 SASEGT. This clone was picked up a small number of times. Its antigen is unidentified.

This sequence originates from a male donor in good health and CMV-seropositive. This chain uses TRBV6-1 with TRBJ2-7, with D hard to call. The sample consisted of PBMCs. CDR3 in DNA: TGTGCCAGCAGGCGAGTCGACAATACCTACGAGCAGTACTTC. Translation gives CASRRVDNTYEQYF.